The clone carrying this TCR beta chain was seen repeatedly, ten times or more. A single record per CDR3 protein comes from TCRdb applying MiXCR to the reads. The sample has several thousand distinct CDR3 sequences, roughly 17% seen once. The CDR3 runs to 13 residues. Germline V lookup: CDR1 SGHTA, CDR2 FQGNSA. With 4 bases removed from V and 6 bases from J, the gap between germline ends came to 12 bases. The data originate from a study of liver allograft versus peripheral blood T cells. At the level of the study: Within transplanted livers, the T cell receptor repertoires were examined and compared against the repertoires present in the peripheral blood of liver transplant recipients.

The chain links TRBV7-2 to TRBJ1-2; D uncertain. The sequence derives from a human patient who had a liver transplant. The graft donor may account for some of the T cells. In nucleotides, the CDR3 is TGTGCCAGCAGCTCGATACAGTCGGATGGCTACACCTTC. Translation gives CASSSIQSDGYTF.